These 16 T cell receptor beta chains share one sample of origin, sequenced in a study of cytotoxic CD8 clonotypes in ibrutinib-treated CLL. Generated by immunoSEQ multiplex PCR, the TCRdb table keeps only in-frame clones and is missing some. The sample includes about 120,000 clones, approximately 85% seen only once; the top ten take approximately 2%. The sequenced sample was PBMCs, obtained after 24 months of ibrutinib treatment. These receptors came from a human donor with chronic lymphocytic leukemia.

The gene calls are TRBV28 and TRBJ1-4; perhaps TRBD1 as D (6 bases). Trimming stripped 4 bases from V and 7 bases from J, with 16 bases between. The CDR3 is 15 residues long. Germline V gene sequence: CDR1 MDHEN, CDR2 SYDVKM. The CDR3 here is CASSSSWRGSEKLFF. In DNA form, the CDR3 reads TGTGCCAGCAGTTCCTCTTGGAGGGGGAGTGAAAAACTGTTTTTT.

This chain links TRBV5-1 with TRBJ1-2, with D unclear. V lost 0 bases and J 7 bases, leaving 16 bases between the germline ends. In germline, CDR1 is SGHRS, CDR2 YFSETQ. There are 15 residues in the CDR3. The CDR3 is CASSLGGWARAGYTF. The CDR3 region has the DNA TGCGCCAGCAGCTTGGGAGGTTGGGCTCGTGCTGGCTACACCTTC.

The chain links TRBV27 to TRBJ2-3; a possible D gene is TRBD1 (6 bases). V was clipped by 5 bases and J by 2 bases, with 14 bases between them. CDR3 size: 15 residues. CDR1 and CDR2 (germline): MNHEY, SMNVEV (reference sequence). In DNA form, the CDR3 reads TGTGCCAGCAGTGGTCAGGGGACCATCACAGATACGCAGTATTTT. It yields the protein CASSGQGTITDTQYF.

The chain carries TRBV5-1 and TRBJ1-2, with unresolved D. The V and J ends lost 0 bases and 4 bases respectively, with 13 bases between them. Germline CDR1 reads SGHRS; CDR2 reads YFSETQ. The CDR3 covers 15 residues. The CDR3 sequence: CASSLDPPPAYGYTF. The CDR3 nucleotides are TGCGCCAGCAGCTTGGATCCGCCTCCTGCCTATGGCTACACCTTC.

This chain joins TRBV4-3 and TRBJ2-7, with D perhaps being TRBD1 or TRBD2 (5 bases each). Germline assignment: CDR1 LGHNA and CDR2 YSLEER. The CDR3 length is 15 residues. With 0 bases removed from V and 2 bases from J, the gap between germline ends came to 11 bases. This CDR3 is CASSQDRRGAYEQYF. CDR3 DNA sequence: TGCGCCAGCAGCCAAGATCGGCGAGGGGCCTACGAGCAGTACTTC.

This clone showed up just a few times. The rearrangement joins TRBV28 to TRBJ2-6; D gene unclear. Germline values: CDR1 MDHEN, CDR2 SYDVKM. The CDR3 totals 15 residues. The V end lost 2 bases, the J end lost 0 bases, and 5 bases lay between the germline ends. The CDR3 protein is CASSLAGSGANVLTF. The CDR3, as DNA: TGTGCCAGCAGTTTAGCAGGCTCTGGGGCCAACGTCCTGACTTTC.

The V and J genes are TRBV28 and TRBJ2-7; unclear D gene. V lost 3 bases and J lost 2, with 8 bases in between. CDR1 MDHEN and CDR2 SYDVKM come from the germline V gene. There are 13 residues in the CDR3. This CDR3 is CASSFLGTYEQYF. The CDR3 region has the DNA TGTGCCAGCAGTTTTCTAGGAACCTACGAGCAGTACTTC.

The rearrangement links TRBV4-2 to TRBJ1-4; D ambiguous. V lost 1 base and J lost 0, with 12 bases in between. The CDR3 length is 17 residues. Per germline, CDR1 LGHNA and CDR2 YNFKEQ. This CDR3 is CASSQVGGSATNEKLFF. As DNA, the CDR3 is TGTGCCAGCAGCCAAGTCGGTGGCAGTGCAACTAATGAAAAACTGTTTTTT.

V is TRBV19 and J is TRBJ2-7; D is perhaps TRBD1 or TRBD2 (5 bases each). V dropped 6 bases and J dropped 5 bases, with 8 bases sitting between them. The CDR3 spans 11 residues. Per germline, CDR1 LNHDA and CDR2 SQIVND (reference sequence). Written as DNA, the CDR3 is TGTGCCAGTAGGAGGGACCACGAGCAGTACTTC. Protein product: CASRRDHEQYF.

The chain carries TRBV5-1 and TRBJ2-7, with no clear D. V dropped 4 bases and J dropped 4 bases, with 21 bases sitting between them. Germline V lookup: CDR1 SGHRS, CDR2 YFSETQ. This CDR3 has 16 amino acids. CDR3 in amino acids: CASSLGWSQQNYEQYF. The CDR3 nucleotides read TGCGCCAGCAGCCTGGGATGGTCCCAACAGAATTACGAGCAGTACTTC.

V and J are TRBV5-1 and TRBJ1-4; a possible D gene is TRBD1 (5 bases). Trimming took 0 bases from V and 4 from J, leaving 10 bases between them. CDR1 is SGHRS and CDR2 is YFSETQ in the germline V gene. The CDR3 sequence is 15 residues long. DNA for the CDR3: TGCGCCAGCAGCTTGGCGGGGGATAGTAATGAAAAACTGTTTTTT. Protein sequence: CASSLAGDSNEKLFF.

The chain joins TRBV28 to TRBJ2-5; no clear D. Germline CDR1 and CDR2: MDHEN and SYDVKM. The CDR3 is 12 residues long. V lost 5 bases to trimming and J lost 2 bases, with 6 bases between them. The CDR3 here is CASSQDQETQYF. The DNA for the CDR3 is TGTGCCAGCAGTCAGGATCAAGAGACCCAGTACTTC.

The V gene is TRBV29-1, the J gene TRBJ2-3, with unresolved D. This CDR3 comprises 15 residues. The V gene's germline CDR1 is SQVTM and CDR2 ANQGSEA. Trimming pared 7 bases from V and 1 base from J, leaving 18 bases between. The CDR3 loop reads CSAGTSTVGTDTQYF. DNA of the CDR3: TGCAGCGCTGGAACCTCAACAGTCGGCACAGATACGCAGTATTTT.

The chain links TRBV5-1 to TRBJ2-5; TRBD1 matches at 10 bases. The V segment lost 4 bases and the J segment 5 bases; nucleotides outside the gene matches: 2. The CDR3 extends over 13 amino acids. Germline V gene lookup returns CDR1 SGHRS and CDR2 YFSETQ. CDR3 region: CASSQGQGETQYF. As DNA, the CDR3 is TGCGCCAGCAGCCAGGGACAGGGGGAGACCCAGTACTTC.

DNA for the CDR3: TGTGCCAGCAGCCATTCCCCCGGGACCAATTACGCTGAGCAGTTCTTC. This translates into CASSHSPGTNYAEQFF. This chain uses TRBV5-6 with TRBJ2-1, with D possibly called TRBD1 or TRBD2 (5 bases each). Germline V gene lookup returns CDR1 SGHDT and CDR2 YYEEEE. Deletions cut 4 bases from V and 9 bases from J, with 23 bases between. The CDR3 consists of 16 residues. Variable domain in full (rest from reference TRBV5-6 and TRBJ2-1): DAGVTQSPTHLIKTRGQQVTLRCSPKSGHDTVSWYQQALGQGPQFIFQYYEEEERQRGNFPDRFSGHQFPNYSSELNVNALLLGDSALYLCASSHSPGTNYAEQFFGPGTRLTVL.

This rearrangement joins TRBV6-5 to TRBJ1-4; D uncertain. The length of the CDR3 is 15 residues. Germline values: CDR1 MNHEY, CDR2 SVGAGI. V lost 4 bases and J lost 0, with 9 bases in between. The CDR3 sequence: CASSSEGATNEKLFF. In nucleotides, the CDR3 is TGTGCCAGCAGTTCCGAGGGTGCAACTAATGAAAAACTGTTTTTT.